The text below deals with one T cell receptor (beta chain). Its target is unknown. The source of the sample is a study of tumor-infiltrating lymphocytes in localized non-small cell lung cancer. Study-level background: Resected tumor was paired with non-adjacent uninvolved lung from the same patient. Study-level points and caveats: Tumor T-cell fraction from TCR sequencing was not associated with recurrence-free survival (p = 0.61). No T-cell fraction difference was seen between IM1 and IM2 tumors.

TCRdb's table, derived via immunoSEQ multiplex PCR, lists solely in-frame clones and lacks some. The sample lists 20,000 to 25,000 clones, approximately 64% occurring once. Trimming pared 2 bases from V and 2 bases from J, leaving 11 bases between. The germline V gene encodes CDR1 SGHRS and CDR2 YFSETQ. The length of the CDR3 is 15 residues. Sequenced material: lung tumor tissue. V is TRBV5-1 and J is TRBJ1-3, with D possibly matching TRBD1 (5 bases). This sequence was found in a human donor with non-small cell lung cancer. This CDR3 reads CASSLEGSAGNTIYF. Written as DNA, the CDR3 is TGCGCCAGCAGCTTAGAGGGGAGCGCTGGAAACACCATATATTTT.